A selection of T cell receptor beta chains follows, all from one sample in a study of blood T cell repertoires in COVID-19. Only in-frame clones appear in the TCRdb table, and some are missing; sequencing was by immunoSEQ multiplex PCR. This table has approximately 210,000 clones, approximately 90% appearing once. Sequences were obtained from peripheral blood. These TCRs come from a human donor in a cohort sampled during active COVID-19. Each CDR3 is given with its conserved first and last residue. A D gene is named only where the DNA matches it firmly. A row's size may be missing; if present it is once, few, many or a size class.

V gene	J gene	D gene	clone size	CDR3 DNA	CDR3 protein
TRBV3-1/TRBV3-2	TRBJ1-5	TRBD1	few	TGTGCCAGCAGCCAAGGACAGGGGGGTCAGCCCCAGCATTTT	CASSQGQGGQPQHF
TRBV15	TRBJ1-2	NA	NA	TGTGCCACCAGCAGAGAATTGAAAGGGGCAGAAGGCTACACCTTC	CATSRELKGAEGYTF
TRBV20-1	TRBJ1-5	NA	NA	TGCAGTGCTAGTTCCGGGGTACTGGAGCCCCAGCATTTT	CSASSGVLEPQHF
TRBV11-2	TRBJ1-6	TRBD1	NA	TGTGCCAGCAGCTCAGACAGGGTCCACTCACCCCTCCACTTT	CASSSDRVHSPLHF
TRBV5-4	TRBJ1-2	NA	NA	TGTGCCAGCAGCTTGGACATTTTTAACTATGGCTACACCTTC	CASSLDIFNYGYTF
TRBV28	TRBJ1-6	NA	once	TGTGCCAGCGGATCAGGGGTTAATTCACCCCTCCACTTT	CASGSGVNSPLHF
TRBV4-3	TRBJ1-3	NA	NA	TGCGCCAGCAGCCCGGGATCTGGAAACACCATATATTTT	CASSPGSGNTIYF
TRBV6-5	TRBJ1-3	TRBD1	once	TGTGCCATCCGGGACAGTAGAAACACCATATATTTT	CAIRDSRNTIYF
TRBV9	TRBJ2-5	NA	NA	TGTGCCAGCAGCGGGGGCAGGGGACACGAGACCCAGTACTTC	CASSGGRGHETQYF
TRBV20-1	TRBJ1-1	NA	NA	TGCAGTGCCGGAGGAAGCACTGAAGCTTTCTTT	CSAGGSTEAFF
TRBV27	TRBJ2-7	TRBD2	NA	TGTGCCAGCAGTGAAGGGAGGGCATTGACCTACGAGCAGTACTTC	CASSEGRALTYEQYF
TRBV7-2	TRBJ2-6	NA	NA	TGTGCCAGCAGCTTAGAGGGGGGGGCCCTCGGGGCCAACGTCCTGACTTTC	CASSLEGGALGANVLTF
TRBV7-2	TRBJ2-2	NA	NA	TGTGCCAGCAGACGATCAGGGAAGAACACCGGGGAGCTGTTTTTT	CASRRSGKNTGELFF
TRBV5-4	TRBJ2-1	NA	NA	TGTGCCAGCAGCGAGACTAGTCTTGAGCAGTTCTTC	CASSETSLEQFF
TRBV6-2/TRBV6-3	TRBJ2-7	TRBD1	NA	TGTGCCAGCAGTTACTCGCCGGGACAGGGGTCCTACGAGCAGTACTTC	CASSYSPGQGSYEQYF
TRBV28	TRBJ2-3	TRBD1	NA	TGTGCCAGCAGTTTCCCCGGGACAGGGGTAGATACGCAGTATTTT	CASSFPGTGVDTQYF
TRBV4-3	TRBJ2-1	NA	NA	TGCGCCAGCAGCCAAGGGGCAGGGGATGAGCAGTTCTTC	CASSQGAGDEQFF
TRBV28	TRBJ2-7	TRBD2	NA	TGTGCCAGCAACTCTGGCGGGAGGGCCGAGGTAGGGTACTTC	CASNSGGRAEVGYF
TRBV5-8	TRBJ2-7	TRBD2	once	TGTGCCAGCAGATTGGAGCTAGCGGGAGGCTACGAGCAGTACTTC	CASRLELAGGYEQYF
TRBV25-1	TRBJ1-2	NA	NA	TGTGCCAGCAGTGAACGGTGGAGTGGCTACACCTTC	CASSERWSGYTF
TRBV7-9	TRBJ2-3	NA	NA	TGTGCCAGCAGCTCGCGATGGGGTAGCGGAGAGGAAATAGATACGCAGTATTTT	CASSSRWGSGEEIDTQYF
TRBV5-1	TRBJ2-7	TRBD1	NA	TGCGCCAGCAGCCCAGTTGCGCAGGGGGTACGCTACGAGCAGTACTTC	CASSPVAQGVRYEQYF
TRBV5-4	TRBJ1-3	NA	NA	TGTGCCAGCAGCTTGGGTGGCGGGGTGAGCTCTGGAAACACCATATATTTT	CASSLGGGVSSGNTIYF
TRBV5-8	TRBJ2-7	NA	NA	TGTGCCAGCAGCTTGGGTGGCACCTCCTACGAGCAGTACTTC	CASSLGGTSYEQYF
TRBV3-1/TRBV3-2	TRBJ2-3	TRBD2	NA	TGTGCCAGCAGCCAAGCTCAGCGGGAGGGCACAGATACGCAGTATTTT	CASSQAQREGTDTQYF
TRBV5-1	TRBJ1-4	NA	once	TGCGCCAGCAGCTTTGGGGGCGTGATCAATGAAAAACTGTTTTTT	CASSFGGVINEKLFF
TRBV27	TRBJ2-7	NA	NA	TGTGCCAGCAGTTCCCACCACCAGGACCGCTCTCTCTTTAGGGGTTACGAGCAGTACTTC	CASSSHHQDRSLFRGYEQYF
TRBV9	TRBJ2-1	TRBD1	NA	TGTGCCAGCAGCGTCCAGGACAGGGGGCTTACTGAGCAGTTCTTC	CASSVQDRGLTEQFF
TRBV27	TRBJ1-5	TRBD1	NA	TGTGCCAGCAGTTTCCTCTCCGGGACAGGGAACAATCAGCCCCAGCATTTT	CASSFLSGTGNNQPQHF
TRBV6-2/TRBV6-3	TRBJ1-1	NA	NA	TGTGCCAGCAGTCGACAAATGGAAGCTTTCTTT	CASSRQMEAFF
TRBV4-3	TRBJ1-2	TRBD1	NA	TGCGCCAGCAGCTTACAGGGGAGGTATGGCTACACCTTC	CASSLQGRYGYTF
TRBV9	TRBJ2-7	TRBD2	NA	TGTGCCAGCAGCGTAGAAGGCGGGAGTTCCCACGAGCAGTACTTC	CASSVEGGSSHEQYF
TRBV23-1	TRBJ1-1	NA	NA	TGCGCCAGCATCTGTACAGGGCCGAACACTGAAGCTTTCTTT	CASICTGPNTEAFF
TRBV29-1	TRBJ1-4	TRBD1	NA	TGCAGCGTCGAGGGCCTCCCAGGGGGTGAAAAACTGTTTTTT	CSVEGLPGGEKLFF
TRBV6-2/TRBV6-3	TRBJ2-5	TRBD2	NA	TGTGCCAGCAGTAAACGACTAGCGGTTCAAGAGACCCAGTACTTC	CASSKRLAVQETQYF
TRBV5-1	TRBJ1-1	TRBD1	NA	TGCGCCAGCAGCCTCCAGGGGGGAGAAGCTTTCTTT	CASSLQGGEAFF